The T cell receptor beta chain under discussion was sequenced for a study of cytomegalovirus exposure and HLA in healthy donors. Healthy bone marrow donors made up the donor group. PCR primers comprised 60 Vbeta and 13 Jbeta primers. Generated by immunoSEQ multiplex PCR, the TCRdb table keeps only in-frame clones and is missing some. The sample lists tens of thousands of clones; around 76% were seen once. Study results and limitations: Most observed TCR sequences were rare, whereas some public TCRs were detected in many donors. Certain indistinguishable V segments, among them TRBV6-2 and TRBV6-3, were excluded.

Worth noting for this clone: The antigen is undetermined.

The CDR3 contains 15 residues. V lost 2 bases, J lost 1 base, and 3 bases stayed unmatched. Germline values: CDR1 MNHNY, CDR2 SVGAGI (reference sequence). Material for sequencing was PBMCs. V and J are TRBV6-6 and TRBJ1-1; 8 nucleotides match TRBD1. The receptor comes from a woman aged 50 to 65 in good health and CMV-seropositive. The CDR3 bases are TGTGCCAGCAGTTACCTTGGGACAGGGAACACTGAAGCTTTCTTT. It translates to CASSYLGTGNTEAFF.